This TCR beta chain was captured in a study of long-term antiretroviral therapy in people with HIV. The wider study: There is a gap of about a decade between the earliest samples and the later 2015 immediate-ART recommendation.

With survey level as its setting, the immunoSEQ assay was v3.0. Assay: immunoSEQ multiplex PCR; the TCRdb copy retains only in-frame clones and omits some. Found here are more than 15,000 clones, roughly 80% of them singletons; the top ten hold around 15%. Per the germline V gene, CDR1 is SEHNR and CDR2 is FQNEAQ (reference sequence). Trimming left V 3 bases short and J 0 bases short, with 9 bases between. The CDR3 runs to 16 residues. As to this clone: Its cognate antigen is unknown.

The study's findings and limits: The study lacked data on ART adherence, viral resistance or therapy changes. Post-treatment diversity went higher with ART but stayed below transplant donor controls.

The sample consisted of unsorted PBMCs, taken less than 1.3 years before starting antiretroviral therapy. The chain couples TRBV7-9 to TRBJ2-6; possibly TRBD1 for D (6 bases). The receptor comes from a man aged 30 to 39 with HIV. The CDR3 coding sequence is TGTGCCAGCAGCTTCCTAGGGGGCTCTGGGGCCAACGTCCTGACTTTC. Its protein is CASSFLGGSGANVLTF.